Sequencing of this TCR beta chain was carried out in a study of CD8 T cells in Susac syndrome (dated by TCRdb to the late 2010s). Looking at the study overall: Of the Susac syndrome patients who were sequenced, about eight were in clinical remission while about six had clinically active disease. At blood withdrawal, Susac syndrome patients were either therapy-naive, taking corticosteroids (in some cases with IVIg as well), or taking IVIg alone. The study used repertoire sequencing to test whether antigen drove CD8+ T cell activation and differentiation in Susac syndrome. The study at large found these results: In the CD4+ T cell repertoire of Susac syndrome patients, clonal expansion was not detected. The number of individuals in the TCR sequencing and HLA analysis was recognized as being relatively small.

Peripheral blood CD8+ and CD4+ T cells from healthy donors, Susac syndrome patients and multiple sclerosis patients were profiled using high-throughput TCR beta sequencing. Susac syndrome patients met recently defined diagnostic criteria for definite or probable disease. Bulk CD8+ and CD4+ T cells were purified by magnetic negative isolation, whereas CD8+ TEMRA cells were enriched by FACS. Blood was collected in EDTA tubes and processed within 24 hours, with PBMCs isolated through density gradient centrifugation. PBMCs intended for TCR sequencing were frozen in liquid nitrogen and were later thawed in a 37 degrees C water bath. The sorted or isolated CD4+, CD8+ and CD8+ TEMRA cells had a purity of 90% or higher. RNA was extracted using the RNeasy kit, and about 0.5 to 1 ug of the RNA was reverse transcribed with random hexamers. The immunoSEQ multiplex PCR assay, which covers 54 Vbeta and 13 Jbeta segments, was used to amplify TCR beta CDR3 regions. PCR amplification bias was corrected using a synthetic template baseline for primer optimization and computational correction. As for the authors' bioinformatics: Only productive sequences were kept, with reads annotated to V, D and J genes according to IMGT and analyzed in immunoSEQ Analyzer. Clonality was computed as one minus Shannon entropy normalized by log2 of the number of productive unique sequences. For each patient and control, public and private clones were evaluated among the 100 most prevalent clones. Clones were defined as Susac-specific when absent from the healthy and MS cohorts, from fewer than 1,300 published viral clones and from other ImmuneACCESS disease sequences. TCRdb itself trimmed the public reads at Q25 with fastp, ran MiXCR and retained productive beta chains. Every distinct CDR3 protein forms one entry, paired with its most common genes and DNA. The authors' filters were not applied to this entry. The sample table holds about 210,000 distinct CDR3 sequences, of which about 94% were seen once. Jointly, the top ten make up around 0.16% of the sample.

V ends up 0 bases short and J 4 bases short, with an unmatched junction base count of 6. The CDR3 spans 16 residues, from the cysteine through the phenylalanine. Only CDR3 DNA is held: 48 bases, read in frame from base 1. CDR1 and CDR2, per the germline V gene, are LGHNA and YNFKEQ. Points on this clonotype: Which antigen it targets is not known. No base quality information exists; no much larger clone differs at one position.

The chain employs TRBV4-2 and TRBJ1-2; 9 of the junction bases match TRBD1. The sequenced sample was CD4+ T cells from PBMCs. The receptor was isolated from a human donor with Susac syndrome. This receptor has the CDR3 CASSQDLSGQGYGYTF. Here is the DNA: TGTGCCAGCAGCCAAGATCTCTCGGGACAGGGCTATGGCTACACCTTC.